This T cell receptor (beta chain) was found in a study of T cell repertoires in cytomegalovirus infection. Turning to the study itself: Recently identified HLA-C-restricted CMV epitopes were used, and well-studied HLA-B-restricted CMV epitopes were used as well. Public TCR beta signatures marked donors with CMV infection and the matching HLA. Study-level findings and limits: Accumulated public TCR beta family frequency recognized individuals carrying CMV together with the relevant HLA. The response measured ex vivo was dominated by TCR beta clonotypes (HLA-C-restricted and CMV-specific).

This clonotype was picked up a small number of times. The antigen remains unidentified. TCRdb re-analysed the reads in MiXCR, keeping a single row per CDR3 protein. This sample carries around 800,000 distinct CDR3 sequences, roughly 33% of them seen once, and the ten largest clones take about an eighth. CDR1 and CDR2 from the germline V gene are SGHNT and YYREEE (reference sequence). V gave up 0 bases and J gave up 0 bases, with 10 bases separating them. The CDR3 loop spans 16 amino acids. This sample comprised cultured CD8+ T cells from PBMCs, obtained from culture after CMV antigen stimulation. The source is a human donor in good health (CMV status not recorded). Some clones in this sample may be carry-over from other donors' samples. The chain carries TRBV5-4 and TRBJ1-3; D might be TRBD1 (6 bases). CDR3 in DNA: TGTGCCAGCAGCTTGGTAGGGGGGGGCTCTGGAAACACCATATATTTT. This sequence encodes CASSLVGGGSGNTIYF. Supplemented by reference TRBV5-4 and TRBJ1-3, the full variable domain reads ETGVTQSPTHLIKTRGQQVTLRCSSQSGHNTVSWYQQALGQGPQFIFQYYREEENGRGNFPPRFSGLQFPNYSSELNVNALELDDSALYLCASSLVGGGSGNTIYFGEGSWLTVV.